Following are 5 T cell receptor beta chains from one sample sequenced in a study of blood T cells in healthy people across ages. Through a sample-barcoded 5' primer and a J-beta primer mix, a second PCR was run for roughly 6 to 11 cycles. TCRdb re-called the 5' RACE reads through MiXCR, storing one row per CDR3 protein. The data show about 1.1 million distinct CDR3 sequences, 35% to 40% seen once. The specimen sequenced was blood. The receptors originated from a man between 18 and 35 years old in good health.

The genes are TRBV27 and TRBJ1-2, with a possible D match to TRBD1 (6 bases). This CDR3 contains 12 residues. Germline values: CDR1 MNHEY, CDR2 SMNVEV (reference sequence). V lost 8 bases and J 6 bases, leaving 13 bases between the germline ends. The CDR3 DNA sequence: TGTGCCAGCGGCCCTTCAGGGGATGGCTACACCTTC. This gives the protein CASGPSGDGYTF.

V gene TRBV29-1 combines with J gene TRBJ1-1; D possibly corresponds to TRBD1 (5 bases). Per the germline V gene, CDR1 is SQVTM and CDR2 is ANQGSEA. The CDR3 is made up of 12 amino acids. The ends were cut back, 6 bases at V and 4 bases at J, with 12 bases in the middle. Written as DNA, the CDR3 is TGCAGCGTCAAGGATAGGGGCACTGAAGCTTTCTTT. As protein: CSVKDRGTEAFF.

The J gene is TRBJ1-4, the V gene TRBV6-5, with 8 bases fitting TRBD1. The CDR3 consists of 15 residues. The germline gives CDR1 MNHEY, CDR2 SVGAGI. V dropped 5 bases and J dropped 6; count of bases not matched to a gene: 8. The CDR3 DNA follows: TGTGCCAGCAGTACAGGACAGGGCGGGTATGAAAAACTGTTTTTT. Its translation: CASSTGQGGYEKLFF.

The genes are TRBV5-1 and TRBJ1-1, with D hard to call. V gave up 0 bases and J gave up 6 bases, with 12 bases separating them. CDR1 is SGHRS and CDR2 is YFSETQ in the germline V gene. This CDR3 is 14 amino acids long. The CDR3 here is CASSLEGGYAEAFF. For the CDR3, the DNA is TGCGCCAGCAGCTTGGAGGGCGGATACGCTGAAGCTTTCTTT.

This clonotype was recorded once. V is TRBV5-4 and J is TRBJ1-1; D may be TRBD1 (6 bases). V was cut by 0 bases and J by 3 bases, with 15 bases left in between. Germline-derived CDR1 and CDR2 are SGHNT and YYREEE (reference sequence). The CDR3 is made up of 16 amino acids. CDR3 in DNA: TGTGCCAGCAGCTTGGACTTGGGGGCAGGGCACACTGAAGCTTTCTTT. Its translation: CASSLDLGAGHTEAFF.